The entry below describes one T cell receptor (beta chain). These data belong to a study of T cell responses to AZD1222 COVID-19 vaccine. Some clones are missing from TCRdb's copy, which holds only in-frame ones; the method was immunoSEQ multiplex PCR. The sample has 130,000 or so clones; around 91% are singletons. This CDR3 is 17 amino acids long. In germline, CDR1 is SGHAT, CDR2 FQNNGV. V dropped 3 bases and J dropped 6 bases, with 20 bases sitting between them. The chain uses TRBV11-2 and TRBJ1-4, with D hard to call. The source material was peripheral blood, sampled on day 0 of AZD1222 vaccination. The clonotype comes from an adult in good health. CDR3 sequence reads: CASSLIPFDPVDEKLFF. CDR3 sequence (DNA): TGTGCCAGCAGCTTGATACCCTTTGACCCGGTGGATGAAAAACTGTTTTTT.